Following are 24 T cell receptor beta chains from one sample sequenced in a study of blood T cell repertoires in COVID-19. Sequencing used immunoSEQ multiplex PCR; TCRdb keeps in-frame clones, though not all of them. Of approximately 60,000 clones listed, more than 75% are singletons. Sequenced material: peripheral blood. Receptor source: a woman aged 80 or older with acute or convalescent COVID-19.

This chain uses TRBV7-2 with TRBJ2-7, with 7 bases fitting TRBD2. The CDR3 is 16 residues long. V trimming: 7 bases; J trimming: 0 bases; junction bases outside the gene matches: 12. From germline, CDR1 is SGHTA and CDR2 FQGNSA. The CDR3 reads CASTHWVASGSYEQYF. The CDR3 DNA reads TGTGCCAGCACCCATTGGGTGGCTAGCGGCTCCTACGAGCAGTACTTC.

The chain recombines TRBV2 with TRBJ2-3; TRBD2 matches 10 bases. Germline trimming cut 5 bases from V and 0 bases from J; bases unmatched to any gene: 2. Germline loops: CDR1 SNHLY, CDR2 FYNNEI. CDR3 size: 15 residues. CDR3 DNA: TGTGCCAGCAGTCCGGGACTAGCGAGCACAGATACGCAGTATTTT. Its protein is CASSPGLASTDTQYF.

This clone was recorded only once. This rearrangement joins TRBV24-1 to TRBJ2-2; 7 nucleotides agree with TRBD2. J was trimmed by 5 bases and V by 4 bases; bases with no gene match: 9. The CDR3 is 16 amino acids. Per germline, CDR1 KGHDR and CDR2 SFDVKD. CDR3 nucleotide sequence: TGTGCCACCAGTGAACGGGGAGGGAGAGCGACCGGGGAGCTGTTTTTT. It specifies CATSERGGRATGELFF.

This chain joins TRBV19 and TRBJ2-1; unclear D gene. V gave up 5 bases and J gave up 4 bases, with 9 bases separating them. CDR1 and CDR2 from the germline V gene are LNHDA and SQIVND (reference sequence). This CDR3 comprises 13 residues. CDR3 in amino acids: CASSGLRYNEQFF. The DNA of the CDR3 is TGTGCCAGTAGTGGGCTCCGATACAATGAGCAGTTCTTC.

This clone was recorded a few times. This chain connects TRBV9 to TRBJ1-6, with D possibly TRBD1 on 5 matching bases. Germline-derived CDR1 and CDR2 are SGDLS and YYNGEE. This CDR3 comprises 12 residues. Trimming cost V 3 bases and J 10 bases, with 8 bases left between them. The CDR3 DNA reads as TGTGCCAGCAGCGCCCCAGGGTCACCCCTCCACTTT. Translating gives CASSAPGSPLHF.

There are a few counts of this clone. This chain uses TRBV7-9 with TRBJ2-3, with D tentatively TRBD2 (5 bases). CDR1 is SEHNR, CDR2 FQNEAQ, per germline (reference sequence). Deletions cut 5 bases from V and 10 bases from J, with 10 bases between. The CDR3 has 11 amino acids. The CDR3 coding sequence is TGTGCCAGCAGCGACTCGGAGGCGCAGTATTTT. It yields the protein CASSDSEAQYF.

The chain employs TRBV3-1 (or the pseudogene TRBV3-2) and TRBJ1-4; D unclear. Germline CDR1 reads LGHDT; CDR2 reads YNNKEL (reference sequence). Trimming removed 3 bases from V and 5 bases from J, with 10 bases in between. The CDR3 spans 14 residues. The CDR3 DNA reads TGTGCCAGCAGCCAGAGGTTACGCAATGAAAAACTGTTTTTT. The encoded protein is CASSQRLRNEKLFF.

As concerns this clone: The same CDR3 also results from other DNA sequences found in this sample. The chain carries TRBV2 and TRBJ1-1; tentative D call: TRBD1 (6 bases). This CDR3 has 13 residues. Germline loops: CDR1 SNHLY, CDR2 FYNNEI. Trimming shortened V by 5 bases and J by 1 base, and 8 bases separated the two germline ends. CDR3 DNA: TGTGCCAGCAGTTCGACAGGGAACACTGAAGCTTTCTTT. Translation: CASSSTGNTEAFF.

The rearrangement joins TRBV7-9 to TRBJ1-6; TRBD1 aligns across 7 bases. The CDR3 runs 15 residues. Germline loops: CDR1 SEHNR, CDR2 FQNEAQ (reference sequence). J lost 7 bases, V lost 4 bases, and 7 bases had no gene match. The DNA for the CDR3 is TGTGCCAGCAGCTCCGCAGGGGGAAACAATTCACCCCTCCACTTT. Its protein is CASSSAGGNNSPLHF.

J is TRBJ2-7 and V is TRBV6-1; 12 bases are shared with TRBD2. Germline V gives CDR1 MNHNS, CDR2 SASEGT. This CDR3 has 14 residues. The ends lost 3 bases at V and 8 bases at J; junction bases unmatched: 5. The CDR3 coding sequence is TGTGCCAGCAGTGATCTAGCGGGAGGGCCTAAGCAGTACTTC. This gives the protein CASSDLAGGPKQYF.

This chain uses TRBV5-4 with TRBJ2-7, with a tentative D call TRBD2 (5 bases). The CDR3 has 13 residues. V was trimmed by 4 bases and J by 4 bases, leaving 12 bases between them. Germline CDR1 is SGHNT and CDR2 is YYREEE (reference sequence). The CDR3 spells CASSTPTGYEQYF. CDR3 bases: TGTGCCAGCAGCACCCCTACGGGGTACGAGCAGTACTTC.

This clone was observed a few times. The chain uses TRBV28 and TRBJ1-2; D is ambiguous. The V gene's germline CDR1 is MDHEN and CDR2 SYDVKM. The CDR3 has 14 amino acids. The V end lost 2 bases, the J end lost 2 bases, and 9 bases lay between the germline ends. The CDR3 DNA reads as TGTGCCAGCAGTTTAACTTCGGTGAACTATGGCTACACCTTC. Translated, it gives CASSLTSVNYGYTF.

The J gene is TRBJ1-5, the V gene TRBV5-8; TRBD1 agrees at 11 bases. The CDR3 totals 16 residues. Germline CDR1 is SGHTS and CDR2 is YDEGEE. With 5 bases clipped from V and 1 base from J, the junction kept 5 bases outside the gene matches. The CDR3 is CASSPGQGGSNQPQHF. The CDR3 DNA sequence: TGTGCCAGCAGTCCGGGACAGGGGGGAAGCAATCAGCCCCAGCATTTT.

V and J are TRBV28 and TRBJ1-2, with 9 positions matching TRBD1. The V gene end was trimmed by 5 bases and the J gene end by 8 bases; junction bases not matched to a gene: 12. Germline loops: CDR1 MDHEN, CDR2 SYDVKM. The CDR3 consists of 15 residues. The CDR3 sequence: CASSPRGTGTSGYTF. CDR3 nucleotide sequence: TGTGCCAGCAGTCCCCGGGGGACAGGGACCTCAGGCTACACCTTC.

This CDR3 reads CASSYSPDRGSTDTQYF. CDR3 nucleotides: TGTGCCAGCAGTTACAGTCCCGACAGGGGTAGCACAGATACGCAGTATTTT. The chain uses TRBV6-2 or TRBV6-3 and TRBJ2-3; the match to TRBD1 covers 8 bases. The length of the CDR3 is 17 residues. Unmatched junction bases numbered 7, after V lost 2 bases and J lost 0 bases. Germline CDR1 MNHEY, CDR2 SVGEGT.

This chain uses TRBV18 with TRBJ2-7; 12 bases fit TRBD1. The trim removed 4 bases at V and 3 bases at J, leaving 13 bases unmatched. The CDR3 extends over 18 amino acids. The germline V gene encodes CDR1 KGHSH and CDR2 LQKENI. The CDR3 sequence: CASSRRGTGGTINYEQYF. The DNA of the CDR3 is TGTGCCAGCTCACGACGCGGGACAGGGGGCACAATCAACTACGAGCAGTACTTC.

The genes are TRBV2 and TRBJ1-2; 9 nucleotides align to TRBD1. From germline, CDR1 is SNHLY and CDR2 FYNNEI. The ends lost 5 bases at V and 4 bases at J; junction bases unmatched: 5. This CDR3 contains 14 residues. The CDR3 spells CASSRDRAGYGYTF. DNA of the CDR3: TGTGCCAGCAGTAGGGACAGGGCGGGCTATGGCTACACCTTC.

This chain links TRBV5-1 with TRBJ2-1, with TRBD2 matching 7 bases. Trimming cost V 5 bases and J 3 bases; bases outside gene matches: 5. The CDR3 is made up of 14 amino acids. Germline-derived CDR1 and CDR2 are SGHRS and YFSETQ. The CDR3 DNA reads as TGCGCCAGCAGTGGGGGAGGGGTCTACAATGAGCAGTTCTTC. Its protein product is CASSGGGVYNEQFF.

The chain uses TRBV28 and TRBJ1-6; 8 bases match TRBD1. Germline V gene lookup returns CDR1 MDHEN and CDR2 SYDVKM. V was pared by 6 bases and J by 6 bases, with 7 bases of the junction left unmatched. This CDR3 has 15 amino acids. The DNA of the CDR3 is TGTGCCAGCAGCGCCGCGGGACAGGTTAATTCACCCCTCCACTTT. The encoded protein is CASSAAGQVNSPLHF.

This clone was counted a few times. The chain employs TRBV7-9 and TRBJ2-7; 9 nucleotides agree with TRBD1. The J segment lost 4 bases and the V segment lost 4 bases, leaving 14 bases of the junction unmatched. The CDR3 is made up of 17 amino acids. Germline CDR1 is SEHNR and CDR2 is FQNEAQ (reference sequence). The CDR3 protein is CASSSRLQTGGTYEQYF. The CDR3 nucleotides read TGTGCCAGCAGCTCCCGCCTCCAGACAGGGGGAACGTACGAGCAGTACTTC.

The chain carries TRBV19 and TRBJ1-1; 9 bases align to TRBD1. With 4 bases clipped from V and 4 bases from J, the junction kept 4 bases outside the gene matches. Germline V gene sequence: CDR1 LNHDA, CDR2 SQIVND (reference sequence). CDR3 length: 14 residues. The CDR3 loop is CASSKDRGTTEAFF. The CDR3 region has the DNA TGTGCCAGTAGTAAGGACAGGGGCACCACTGAAGCTTTCTTT.

The V and J genes are TRBV7-6 and TRBJ2-1; TRBD2 matches 10 bases. CDR3 length equals 18 residues. After removal of 0 bases from V and 8 bases from J, the junction contained 13 bases not matched to a gene. The germline CDR1 and CDR2 sequences are SGHVS and FNYEAQ. The CDR3 reads CASSLAQASGSSIDEQFF. For the CDR3, the DNA is TGTGCCAGCAGCTTAGCGCAAGCTAGCGGGAGCTCGATCGATGAGCAGTTCTTC.

The chain links TRBV2 to TRBJ1-3; the D gene is possibly TRBD1 (6 bases). Germline CDR1 is SNHLY and CDR2 is FYNNEI. The CDR3 runs 15 residues. V was shortened by 5 bases and J by 0 bases, with 11 bases between the two germline ends. The CDR3 coding sequence is TGTGCCAGCAGTCGACAGGATCTCTCTGGAAACACCATATATTTT. It translates to CASSRQDLSGNTIYF.

DNA of the CDR3: TGTGCCAGCTCACCCCGGGACAGGGTGGCGACTGAAGCTTTCTTT. Its protein is CASSPRDRVATEAFF. The chain recombines TRBV18 with TRBJ1-1, with 9 bases aligning to TRBD1. The CDR3 consists of 15 residues. J lost 5 bases, V lost 3 bases, and 7 bases had no gene match. The germline gives CDR1 KGHSH, CDR2 LQKENI.